These T cell receptor beta chains were read from a single sample in a study of CD8+ T cells in alopecia areata. The repertoire was sequenced with immunoSEQ multiplex PCR; TCRdb's copy has only in-frame clones and lacks some. Of 130,000 or so clones in the sample, about 59% were seen once. The sample in question was CD4+ T cells sorted from blood, obtained at week 4, from a patient treated with tofacitinib. Source of these receptors: a human donor with alopecia areata. Both conserved end residues are part of each CDR3. A D gene is named only where the DNA matches it firmly. The size field is filled for only some rows; it gives once, few, many or a size class.

D	size	length	V	J	CDR3	DNA
NA	NA	12	TRBV29-1	TRBJ1-1	CSVGRAYTEAFF	TGCAGCGTCGGACGGGCATACACTGAAGCTTTCTTT
NA	NA	12	TRBV2	TRBJ2-5	CASRTTEETQYF	TGTGCCAGCAGGACTACAGAAGAGACCCAGTACTTC
NA	few	13	TRBV5-6	TRBJ1-2	CASSMPPSSGYTF	TGTGCCAGCAGCATGCCCCCCTCCTCTGGCTACACCTTC
NA	NA	14	TRBV7-9	TRBJ2-5	CASSSGALQETQYF	TGTGCCAGCAGCTCGGGGGCGCTACAAGAGACCCAGTACTTC
NA	NA	15	TRBV28	TRBJ2-3	CASSLAVEGADTQYF	TGTGCCAGCAGTTTGGCGGTCGAAGGGGCAGATACGCAGTATTTT
NA	NA	13	TRBV13	TRBJ1-1	CASSLLGPTEAFF	TGTGCCAGCAGCTTATTAGGGCCCACTGAAGCTTTCTTT
TRBD2	NA	17	TRBV29-1	TRBJ2-1	CSVPGTSGGVAYNEQFF	TGCAGCGTTCCCGGGACTAGCGGGGGGGTGGCCTACAATGAGCAGTTCTTC
TRBD2	NA	15	TRBV7-2	TRBJ2-1	CASRPTSGRGNEQFF	TGTGCCAGCAGGCCCACTAGCGGAAGAGGGAATGAGCAGTTCTTC
NA	NA	12	TRBV29-1	TRBJ2-3	CSVGGSTDTQYF	TGCAGCGTTGGCGGCAGCACAGATACGCAGTATTTT
TRBD1	NA	16	TRBV29-1	TRBJ2-3	CSVVGGTGGTTDTQYF	TGCAGCGTTGTTGGGGGGACAGGGGGCACAACAGATACGCAGTATTTT
TRBD2	NA	15	TRBV5-1	TRBJ2-1	CASSHKTSGANEQFF	TGCGCCAGCAGCCATAAGACTAGCGGGGCCAATGAGCAGTTCTTC
TRBD1	NA	15	TRBV4-1	TRBJ1-2	CASSQQQGVTYGYTF	TGCGCCAGCAGCCAACAACAGGGGGTAACCTATGGCTACACCTTC
NA	NA	11	TRBV29-1	TRBJ2-2	CSTRSTGELFF	TGCAGCACAAGGAGCACCGGGGAGCTGTTTTTT
TRBD2	NA	16	TRBV14	TRBJ2-4	CASSQMTSGRSNIQYF	TGTGCCAGCAGCCAAATGACTAGCGGGAGATCTAACATTCAGTACTTC
NA	NA	13	TRBV18	TRBJ2-7	CASSQDRLVEQYF	TGTGCCAGCTCCCAGGACCGGCTTGTCGAGCAGTACTTC
NA	NA	13	TRBV5-1	TRBJ2-5	CASSPDTRGTQYF	TGCGCCAGCAGCCCGGACACCCGTGGGACCCAGTACTTC
NA	few	10	TRBV29-1	TRBJ2-2	CSAQSGELFF	TGCAGCGCCCAGTCCGGGGAGCTGTTTTTT
NA	NA	15	TRBV6-5	TRBJ1-2	CASRPDRRREYGYTF	TGTGCCAGCAGACCAGACAGGCGAAGGGAGTATGGCTACACCTTC
NA	NA	13	TRBV7-2	TRBJ2-5	CASSLERGETQYF	TGTGCCAGCAGCTTAGAGAGGGGGGAGACCCAGTACTTC
TRBD1	medium-sized	17	TRBV7-9	TRBJ2-5	CASSLGQGAPLQETQYF	TGTGCCAGCAGCTTAGGGCAGGGGGCCCCCCTACAAGAGACCCAGTACTTC
TRBD2	NA	15	TRBV9	TRBJ2-1	CASSDRTSGSNEQFF	TGTGCCAGCAGCGATCGGACTAGCGGGAGTAATGAGCAGTTCTTC
NA	NA	11	TRBV28	TRBJ1-4	CGTWGGEKLFF	TGTGGCACGTGGGGCGGCGAAAAACTGTTTTTT
NA	NA	11	TRBV29-1	TRBJ2-2	CSVRDTGELFF	TGCAGCGTTCGGGACACCGGGGAGCTGTTTTTT
NA	once	12	TRBV29-1	TRBJ1-2	CSAARGGNGYTF	TGCAGCGCCGCGAGGGGGGGCAATGGCTACACCTTC
NA	few	13	TRBV5-1	TRBJ1-1	CASSLEGSPEAFF	TGCGCCAGCAGCTTGGAGGGCAGCCCTGAAGCTTTCTTT
TRBD1	NA	15	TRBV27	TRBJ2-4	CASSQGYRGGNIQYF	TGTGCCAGCAGTCAGGGATACAGGGGCGGTAACATTCAGTACTTC
TRBD1	few	15	TRBV15	TRBJ2-3	CATRLAGGNRDTQYF	TGTGCCACGCGGCTGGCAGGGGGCAACCGAGATACGCAGTATTTT
NA	NA	14	TRBV30	TRBJ1-1	CAWSPGRENTEAFF	TGTGCCTGGAGTCCGGGAAGAGAGAACACTGAAGCTTTCTTT
TRBD1	NA	16	TRBV23-1	TRBJ2-7	CASSQSGDRGLYEQYF	TGCGCCAGCAGTCAATCGGGGGACAGGGGGCTTTACGAGCAGTACTTC
NA	NA	15	TRBV9	TRBJ2-6	CASGTQDSGANVLTF	TGTGCCAGCGGAACACAGGACTCTGGGGCCAACGTCCTGACTTTC
NA	few	15	TRBV4-1	TRBJ1-5	CASSQEGQPGQPQHF	TGCGCCAGCAGCCAAGAAGGACAGCCCGGGCAGCCCCAGCATTTT
TRBD2	NA	15	TRBV29-1	TRBJ2-5	CSVDRGAGGGETQYF	TGCAGCGTTGATCGTGGGGCGGGGGGCGGAGAGACCCAGTACTTC
NA	few	10	TRBV2	TRBJ2-7	CASSDREQYF	TGTGCCAGCAGTGATCGCGAGCAGTACTTC
NA	NA	17	TRBV4-1	TRBJ2-3	CASSPQPLTDPTDTQYF	TGCGCCAGCAGCCCCCAGCCCCTTACGGATCCCACAGATACGCAGTATTTT
NA	NA	14	TRBV5-6	TRBJ1-1	CASSFGQGNTEAFF	TGTGCCAGCAGCTTCGGCCAGGGGAACACTGAAGCTTTCTTT
TRBD1	few	14	TRBV7-9	TRBJ2-7	CASSWAGQGNEQYF	TGTGCCAGCAGCTGGGCGGGACAGGGAAACGAGCAGTACTTC
NA	NA	19	TRBV27	TRBJ2-7	CASSLSKASGVRFSYEQYF	TGTGCCAGCAGTTTATCGAAGGCATCGGGCGTCCGGTTCTCCTACGAGCAGTACTTC
TRBD2	NA	14	TRBV10-3	TRBJ2-7	CAIRESGVPSEQYF	TGTGCCATCAGAGAGAGCGGGGTTCCAAGCGAGCAGTACTTC
NA	NA	14	TRBV30	TRBJ2-7	CAWSVGAESYEQYF	TGTGCCTGGAGTGTAGGAGCGGAGTCCTACGAGCAGTACTTC
NA	NA	14	TRBV5-4	TRBJ2-7	CASRTAGALYEQYF	TGTGCCAGCAGGACCGCAGGGGCCCTCTACGAGCAGTACTTC
NA	NA	12	TRBV2	TRBJ1-2	CAHGGGNYGYTF	TGTGCCCACGGCGGGGGGAACTATGGCTACACCTTC
TRBD1	NA	13	TRBV29-1	TRBJ2-7	CSVGPGQFYEQYF	TGCAGCGTGGGTCCGGGACAGTTCTACGAGCAGTACTTC
NA	few	12	TRBV2	TRBJ1-6	CASSDRGSPLHF	TGTGCCAGCAGTGACAGGGGTTCACCCCTCCACTTT
NA	NA	13	TRBV28	TRBJ2-7	CASSGQRPYEQYF	TGTGCCAGCAGTGGACAGAGACCCTACGAGCAGTACTTC
NA	few	13	TRBV29-1	TRBJ1-1	CSVGGTMNTEAFF	TGCAGCGTTGGGGGGACCATGAACACTGAAGCTTTCTTT
NA	NA	13	TRBV27	TRBJ2-1	CASRPSSYNEQFF	TGTGCCAGCAGGCCTAGCTCCTACAATGAGCAGTTCTTC
TRBD2	NA	15	TRBV7-9	TRBJ2-7	CASRESGGYSYEQYF	TGTGCCAGCAGGGAGAGCGGGGGATACTCCTACGAGCAGTACTTC
NA	NA	12	TRBV18	TRBJ2-7	CASSGETYEQYF	TGTGCCAGCTCAGGGGAGACCTACGAGCAGTACTTC
TRBD1	few	15	TRBV5-6	TRBJ1-5	CASSYRDRDNQPQHF	TGTGCCAGCAGCTACCGGGACAGGGACAATCAGCCCCAGCATTTT
NA	NA	16	TRBV11-2	TRBJ2-1	CASSLGQSGGHNEQFF	TGTGCCAGCAGCTTAGGACAGAGTGGGGGGCATAATGAGCAGTTCTTC
NA	NA	11	TRBV10-3	TRBJ1-2	CAISEFSGYTF	TGTGCCATCAGTGAGTTCAGCGGCTACACCTTC
NA	NA	16	TRBV4-1	TRBJ1-5	CASSQVEVYSNQPQHF	TGCGCCAGCAGCCAAGTCGAAGTTTATAGCAATCAGCCCCAGCATTTT
NA	few	12	TRBV2	TRBJ2-5	CASSDGQETQYF	TGTGCCAGCAGTGACGGACAAGAGACCCAGTACTTC
NA	once	15	TRBV9	TRBJ1-1	CASSVAEGSNTEAFF	TGTGCCAGCAGCGTAGCGGAGGGGTCGAACACTGAAGCTTTCTTT
NA	NA	13	TRBV29-1	TRBJ1-1	CSVEAGMGTEAFF	TGCAGCGTTGAAGCCGGGATGGGAACTGAAGCTTTCTTT
NA	few	11	TRBV2	TRBJ2-5	CASSPQETQYF	TGTGCCAGCAGTCCCCAAGAGACCCAGTACTTC
NA	NA	14	TRBV7-9	TRBJ2-3	CASSSASLTDTQYF	TGTGCCAGCAGCTCAGCCAGCCTCACAGATACGCAGTATTTT
NA	NA	15	TRBV14	TRBJ1-1	CASSQDYGGGREAFF	TGTGCCAGCAGCCAAGATTACGGGGGAGGGCGAGAAGCTTTCTTT
TRBD1	NA	16	TRBV25-1	TRBJ2-2	CASRGEWGQGTGELFF	TGTGCCAGCAGGGGTGAATGGGGACAGGGGACCGGGGAGCTGTTTTTT